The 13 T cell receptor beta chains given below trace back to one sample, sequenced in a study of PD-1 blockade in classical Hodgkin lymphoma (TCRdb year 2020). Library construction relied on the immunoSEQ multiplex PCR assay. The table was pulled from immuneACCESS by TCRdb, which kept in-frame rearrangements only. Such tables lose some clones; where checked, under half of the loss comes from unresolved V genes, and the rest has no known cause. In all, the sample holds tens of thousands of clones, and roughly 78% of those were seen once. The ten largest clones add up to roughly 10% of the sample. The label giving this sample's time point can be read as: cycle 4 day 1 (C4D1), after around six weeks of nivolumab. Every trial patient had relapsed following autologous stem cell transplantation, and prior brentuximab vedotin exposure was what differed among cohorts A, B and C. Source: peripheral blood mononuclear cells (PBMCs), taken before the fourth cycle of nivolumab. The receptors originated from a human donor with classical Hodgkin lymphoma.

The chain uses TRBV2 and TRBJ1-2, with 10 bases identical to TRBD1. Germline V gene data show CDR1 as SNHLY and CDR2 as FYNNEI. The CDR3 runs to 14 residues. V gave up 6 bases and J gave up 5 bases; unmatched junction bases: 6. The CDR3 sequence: CASSQTGGGYGYTF. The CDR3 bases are TGTGCCAGCAGCCAGACAGGGGGCGGGTATGGCTACACCTTC.

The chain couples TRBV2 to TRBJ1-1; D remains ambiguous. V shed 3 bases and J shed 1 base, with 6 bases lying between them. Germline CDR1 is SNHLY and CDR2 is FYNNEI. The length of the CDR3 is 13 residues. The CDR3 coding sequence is TGTGCCAGCAGTGATTATGAGAACACTGAAGCTTTCTTT. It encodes CASSDYENTEAFF.

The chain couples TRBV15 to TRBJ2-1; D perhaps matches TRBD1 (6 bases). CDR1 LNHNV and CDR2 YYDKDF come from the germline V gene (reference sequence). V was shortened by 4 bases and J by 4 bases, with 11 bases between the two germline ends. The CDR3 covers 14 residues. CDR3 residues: CATSTLTGYNEQFF. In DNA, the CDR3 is TGTGCCACCAGCACCCTGACAGGTTACAATGAGCAGTTCTTC.

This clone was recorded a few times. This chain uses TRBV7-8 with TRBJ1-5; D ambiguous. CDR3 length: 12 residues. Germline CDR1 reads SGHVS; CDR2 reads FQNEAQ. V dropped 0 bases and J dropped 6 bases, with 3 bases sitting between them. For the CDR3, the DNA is TGTGCCAGCAGCTTAGCCACTCAGCCCCAGCATTTT. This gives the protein CASSLATQPQHF.

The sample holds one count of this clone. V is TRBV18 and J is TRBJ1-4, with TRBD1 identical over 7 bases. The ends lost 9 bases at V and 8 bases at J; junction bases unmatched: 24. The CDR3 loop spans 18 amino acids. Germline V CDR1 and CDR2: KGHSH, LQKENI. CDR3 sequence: CASSGKTALNRGMEKLFF. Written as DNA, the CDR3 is TGTGCCAGTTCGGGAAAGACGGCCCTCAACAGGGGAATGGAAAAACTGTTTTTT.

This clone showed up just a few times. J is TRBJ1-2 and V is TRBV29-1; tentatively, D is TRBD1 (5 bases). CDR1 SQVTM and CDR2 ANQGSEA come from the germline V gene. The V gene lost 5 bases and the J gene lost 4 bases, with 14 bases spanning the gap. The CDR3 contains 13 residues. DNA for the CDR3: TGCAGCGTTTTCAGTGGGGGGTCCTATGGCTACACCTTC. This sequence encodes CSVFSGGSYGYTF. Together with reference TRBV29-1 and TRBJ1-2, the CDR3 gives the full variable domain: SAVISQKPSRDICQRGTSLTIQCQVDSQVTMMFWYRQQPGQSLTLIATANQGSEATYESGFVIDKFPISRPNLTFSTLTVSNMSPEDSSIYLCSVFSGGSYGYTFGSGTRLTVV.

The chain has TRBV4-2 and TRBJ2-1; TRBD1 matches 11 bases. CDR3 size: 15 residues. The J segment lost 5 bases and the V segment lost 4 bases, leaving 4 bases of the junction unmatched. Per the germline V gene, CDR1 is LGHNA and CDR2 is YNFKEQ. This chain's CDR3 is CASSPDRGQDNEQFF. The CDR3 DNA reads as TGTGCCAGCAGCCCGGACAGGGGGCAGGACAATGAGCAGTTCTTC.

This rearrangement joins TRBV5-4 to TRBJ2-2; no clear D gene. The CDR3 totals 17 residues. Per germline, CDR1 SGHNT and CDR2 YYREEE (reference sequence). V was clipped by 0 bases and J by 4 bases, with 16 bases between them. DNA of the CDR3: TGTGCCAGCAGCTTGGGGGTTGCGACCCCGAGCACCGGGGAGCTGTTTTTT. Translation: CASSLGVATPSTGELFF.

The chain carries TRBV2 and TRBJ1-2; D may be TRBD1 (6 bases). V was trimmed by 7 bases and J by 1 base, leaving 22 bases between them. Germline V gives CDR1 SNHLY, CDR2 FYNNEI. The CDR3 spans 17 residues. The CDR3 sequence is CASTQEAQGGINYGYTF. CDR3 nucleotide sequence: TGTGCCAGCACCCAGGAGGCACAGGGAGGTATTAACTATGGCTACACCTTC.

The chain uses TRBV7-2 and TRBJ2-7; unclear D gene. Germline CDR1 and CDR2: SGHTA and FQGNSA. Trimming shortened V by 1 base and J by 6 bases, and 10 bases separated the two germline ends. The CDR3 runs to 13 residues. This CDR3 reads CASSLETAGEQYF. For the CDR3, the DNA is TGTGCCAGCAGCTTAGAAACCGCTGGCGAGCAGTACTTC.

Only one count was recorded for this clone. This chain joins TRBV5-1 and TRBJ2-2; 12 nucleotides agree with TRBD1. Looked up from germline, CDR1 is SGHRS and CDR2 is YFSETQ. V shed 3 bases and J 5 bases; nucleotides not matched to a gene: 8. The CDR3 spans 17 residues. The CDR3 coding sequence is TGCGCCAGCAGCTGGATGGGACAGGGGGCTTGGACCGGGGAGCTGTTTTTT. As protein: CASSWMGQGAWTGELFF.

The CDR3 nucleotides are TGTGCCACAAGACAGGGGCGATCCTATAATTCACCCCTCCACTTT. It encodes CATRQGRSYNSPLHF. This chain connects TRBV7-8 to TRBJ1-6, with 8 bases that match TRBD1. Germline trimming cut 10 bases from V and 1 base from J; bases unmatched to any gene: 6. Looked up from germline, CDR1 is SGHVS and CDR2 is FQNEAQ. The CDR3 sequence is 15 residues long. The complete variable domain, with remaining parts taken from reference TRBV7-8 and TRBJ1-6, reads GAGVSQSPRYKVAKRGQDVALRCDPISGHVSLFWYQQALGQGPEFLTYFQNEAQLDKSGLPSDRFFAERPEGSVSTLKIQRTQQEDSAVYLCATRQGRSYNSPLHFGNGTRLTVT.

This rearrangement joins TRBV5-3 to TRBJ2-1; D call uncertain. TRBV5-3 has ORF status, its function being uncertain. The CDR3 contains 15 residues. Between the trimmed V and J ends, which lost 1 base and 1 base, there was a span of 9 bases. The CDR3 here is CARSLKEISYNEQFF. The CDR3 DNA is TGTGCCAGAAGCTTGAAAGAAATTTCCTACAATGAGCAGTTCTTC.